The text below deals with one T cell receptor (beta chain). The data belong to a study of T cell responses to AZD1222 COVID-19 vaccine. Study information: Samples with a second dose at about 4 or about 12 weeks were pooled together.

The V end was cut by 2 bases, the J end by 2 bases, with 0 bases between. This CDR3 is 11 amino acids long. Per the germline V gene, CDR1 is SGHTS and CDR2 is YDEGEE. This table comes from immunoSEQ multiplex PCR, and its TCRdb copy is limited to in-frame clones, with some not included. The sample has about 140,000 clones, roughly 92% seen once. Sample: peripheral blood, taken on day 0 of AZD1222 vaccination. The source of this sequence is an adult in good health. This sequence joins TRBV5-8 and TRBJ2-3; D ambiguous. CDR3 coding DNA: TGTGCCAGCAGCTTCACAGATACGCAGTATTTT. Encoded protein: CASSFTDTQYF. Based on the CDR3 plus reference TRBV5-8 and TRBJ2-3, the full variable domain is EAGVTQSPTHLIKTRGQQATLRCSPISGHTSVYWYQQALGLGLQFLLWYDEGEERNRGNFPPRFSGRQFPNYSSELNVNALELEDSALYLCASSFTDTQYFGPGTRLTVL.